This TCR beta chain was obtained from a study of blood T cell repertoires in COVID-19. Study-level background: Nucleic acid was either cDNA or gDNA, and it came from T cells, B-cell-depleted T cells, or PBMCs.

Profiling relied on immunoSEQ multiplex PCR, and the TCRdb table lists in-frame clones only, not all of them. The sample includes almost 250,000 clones, around 90% of them seen just once. Those enrolled, adults aged 18 to 89 years, came from about two dozen US areas. The CDR3 sequence is 13 residues long. Germline V gene sequence: CDR1 MDHEN, CDR2 SYDVKM. J lost 5 bases, V lost 7 bases, and 4 bases had no gene match. This clonotype was obtained from a woman aged 45-60 years who had recovered from COVID-19. The V call is TRBV28, the J call TRBJ2-2, with 7 bases that match TRBD1. The sample taken for sequencing was PBMCs or T cells enriched from blood (not recorded which). CDR3 amino acids: CASTLQGTGELFF. The CDR3 DNA is TGTGCCAGCACCCTACAGGGGACCGGGGAGCTGTTTTTT. Combining the CDR3 with reference TRBV28 and TRBJ2-2 gives the whole variable domain DVKVTQSSRYLVKRTGEKVFLECVQDMDHENMFWYRQDPGLGLRLIYFSYDVKMKEKGDIPEGYSVSREKKERFSLILESASTNQTSMYLCASTLQGTGELFFGEGSRLTVL.